The present TCR beta chain was sequenced within a study of blood T cell repertoires in COVID-19. Background on the study: T cells, B-cell-depleted T cells, or PBMCs provided the cDNA or gDNA that served as material.

Repertoires were generated with immunoSEQ multiplex PCR, while TCRdb's copy carries only in-frame clones and drops some. The data hold a few hundred thousand clones, with approximately 90% observed a single time. Each recovered donor of Cohort 3 presented with two negative PCRs, clearance, or symptom resolution. From germline, CDR1 is MNHEY and CDR2 SMNVEV (reference sequence). V shed 4 bases and J shed 5 bases, with 11 bases lying between them. This CDR3 comprises 14 residues. The sequenced material came from PBMCs or T cells enriched from blood (not recorded which). The chain is built from TRBV27 and TRBJ2-2; tentatively, D is TRBD2 (5 bases). This receptor was taken from a man between 18 and 29 years old who had recovered from COVID-19. The CDR3 DNA reads TGTGCCAGCAGTTCCTACCCGGGGACCGGGGAGCTGTTTTTT. Translated: CASSSYPGTGELFF.